This T cell receptor (beta chain) was identified in a study of blood T cell repertoires in COVID-19. Study-wide context: Samples came from the United States, Italy and Spain, spanning acute and convalescent COVID-19.

This CDR3 has 14 amino acids. CDR1 is KGHDR and CDR2 is SFDVKD in the germline V gene. Trimming cost V 2 bases and J 7 bases, with 11 bases left between them. The table came from immunoSEQ multiplex PCR; TCRdb's copy has only in-frame clones and leaves some out. Of just over 90,000 clones listed, over 75% were seen once; the top ten hold roughly 6.6%. This clonotype originated in a man in his 70s with acute or convalescent COVID-19. V gene TRBV24-1 combines with J gene TRBJ2-1; tentative D call: TRBD2 (6 bases). Sample: peripheral blood. The CDR3 DNA reads TGTGCCACCAGTGATTCGCTGGGGAGGAATGAGCAGTTCTTC. This codes for CATSDSLGRNEQFF.